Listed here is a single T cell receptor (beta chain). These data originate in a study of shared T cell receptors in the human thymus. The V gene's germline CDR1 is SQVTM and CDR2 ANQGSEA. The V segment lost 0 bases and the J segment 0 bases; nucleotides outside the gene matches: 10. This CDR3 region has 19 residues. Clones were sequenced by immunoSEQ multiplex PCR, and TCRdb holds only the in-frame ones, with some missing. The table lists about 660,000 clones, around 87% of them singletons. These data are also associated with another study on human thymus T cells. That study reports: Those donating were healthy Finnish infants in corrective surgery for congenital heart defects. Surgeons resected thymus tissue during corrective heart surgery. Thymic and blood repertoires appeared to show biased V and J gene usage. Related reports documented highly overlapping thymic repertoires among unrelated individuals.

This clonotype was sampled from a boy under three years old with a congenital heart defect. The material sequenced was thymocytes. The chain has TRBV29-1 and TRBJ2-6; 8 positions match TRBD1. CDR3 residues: CSVEDLPGQGTSGANVLTF. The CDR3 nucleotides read TGCAGCGTTGAAGATCTTCCCGGACAGGGAACCTCTGGGGCCAACGTCCTGACTTTC.